The sequence of this T cell receptor (beta chain) was determined in a study of T-cell reconstitution after alpha-beta-depleted transplantation in children. Unique molecular identifiers were used in preparing the TCRbeta library. Each CDR3 protein is one row after TCRdb ran MiXCR on the PCR reads. This table has around 200,000 distinct CDR3 sequences, around 9.6% appearing once. V lost 5 bases to trimming and J lost 4 bases; unmatched junction nucleotides: 8. This CDR3 spans 15 amino acids. Germline V gives CDR1 SGHRS, CDR2 YFSETQ. The specimen was PBMCs from the stem cell graft donor, collected from the stem cell graft. The sequence was collected from a human donor who donated a stem cell graft to a child with acute lymphoblastic leukemia. The chain joins TRBV5-1 to TRBJ2-2; 7 bases align to TRBD1. CDR3 region: CASRPMTGSTGELFF. The CDR3 bases are TGCGCCAGCAGACCGATGACAGGGAGCACCGGGGAGCTGTTTTTT.